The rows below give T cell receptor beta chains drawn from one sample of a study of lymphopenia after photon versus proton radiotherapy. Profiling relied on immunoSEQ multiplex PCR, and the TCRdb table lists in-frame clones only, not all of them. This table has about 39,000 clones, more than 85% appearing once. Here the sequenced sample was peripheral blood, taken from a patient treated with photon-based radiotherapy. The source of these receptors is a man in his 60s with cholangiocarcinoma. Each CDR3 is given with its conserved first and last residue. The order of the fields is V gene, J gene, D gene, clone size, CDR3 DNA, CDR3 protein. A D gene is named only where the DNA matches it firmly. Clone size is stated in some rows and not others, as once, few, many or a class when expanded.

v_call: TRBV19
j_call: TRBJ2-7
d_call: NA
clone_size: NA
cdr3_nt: TGTGCCAGTGGGTCGACGTTTGGACACAGCTCCTACGAGCAGTACTTC
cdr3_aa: CASGSTFGHSSYEQYF

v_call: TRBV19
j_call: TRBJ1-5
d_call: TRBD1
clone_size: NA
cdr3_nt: TGTGCCAGTAGTCCTCGGACAGGGGGAGGTCAGCCCCAGCATTTT
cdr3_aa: CASSPRTGGGQPQHF

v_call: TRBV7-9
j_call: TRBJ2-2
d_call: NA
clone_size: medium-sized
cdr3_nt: TGTGCCAGCAGCCCGTCGACGGCCACCGGGGAGCTGTTTTTT
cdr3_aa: CASSPSTATGELFF

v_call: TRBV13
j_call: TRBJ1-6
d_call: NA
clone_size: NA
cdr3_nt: TGTGCCAGCAGCACCAGACAGAGCTCCTATAATTCACCCCTCCACTTT
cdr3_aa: CASSTRQSSYNSPLHF

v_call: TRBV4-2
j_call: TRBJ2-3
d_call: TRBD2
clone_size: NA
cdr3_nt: TGTGCCAGCAGCCAAAATAGCGGGGGGGCAAATACGCAGTATTTT
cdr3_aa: CASSQNSGGANTQYF

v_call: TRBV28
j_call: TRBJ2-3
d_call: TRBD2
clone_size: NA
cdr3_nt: TGTGCCAGCAACCCCAGCGGGGGAGGCACAGATACGCAGTATTTT
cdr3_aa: CASNPSGGGTDTQYF

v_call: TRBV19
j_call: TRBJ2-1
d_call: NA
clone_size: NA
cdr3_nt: TGTGCCAGTAGTATAGGACACAATGAGCAGTTCTTC
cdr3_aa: CASSIGHNEQFF

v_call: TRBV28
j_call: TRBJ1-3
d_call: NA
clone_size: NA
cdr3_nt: TGTGCCAGCAGTTTCTACAGACATACGAGCTCTGGAAACACCATATATTTT
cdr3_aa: CASSFYRHTSSGNTIYF

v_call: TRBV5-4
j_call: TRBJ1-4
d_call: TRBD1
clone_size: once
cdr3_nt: TGTGCCACCACATTGAACAGGGGGCAGTCCGGAAGCGAAAAACTGTTTTTT
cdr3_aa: CATTLNRGQSGSEKLFF

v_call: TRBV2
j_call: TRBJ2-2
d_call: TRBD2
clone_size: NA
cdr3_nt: TGTGCCAGCAGTGAAGCCTTTAGTGGGAGGGGCACCGGGGAGCTGTTTTTT
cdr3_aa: CASSEAFSGRGTGELFF

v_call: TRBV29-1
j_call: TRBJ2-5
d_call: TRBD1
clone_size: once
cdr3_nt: TGCAGCGTTGAAACAGGGGGATGGGAGACCCAGTACTTC
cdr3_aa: CSVETGGWETQYF